This T cell receptor beta chain was sequenced in a study of blood T cell repertoires in COVID-19. Study as a whole: PBMCs, B-cell-depleted T cells, or T cells provided the cDNA or gDNA that made up the material.

This CDR3 has 11 residues. Profiled with immunoSEQ multiplex PCR; TCRdb holds only in-frame clones, not every one. The table records about 84,000 clones, about 96% of them present only once. The chain joins TRBV21-1 to TRBJ1-4. TRBV21-1 is flagged as a pseudogene. Sequenced: peripheral blood. The receptor was isolated from a human donor with active COVID-19. The donor label of this sample is uncertain. This CDR3 reads CASRGGEKLFF. Written as DNA, the CDR3 is TGTGCCAGCAGGGGGGGGGAAAAACTGTTTTTT.